A selection of T cell receptor beta chains follows, all from one sample in a study of blood T cell repertoires in COVID-19. Sequencing used immunoSEQ multiplex PCR; TCRdb keeps in-frame clones, though not all of them. The repertoire holds about 170,000 clones, with approximately 87% as singletons. Sequenced material: PBMCs or T cells enriched from blood (not recorded which). Every receptor here comes from a woman between 50 and 59 years old who had recovered from COVID-19. Both conserved end residues are part of each CDR3. Each record gives: clone size, V gene, D gene, J gene, CDR3 protein, CDR3 DNA. D genes are given only for firm matches. The size entry is marked missing in some rows and otherwise reads once, few, many or a size class.

clone_size: NA; v_call: TRBV19; d_call: TRBD1; j_call: TRBJ2-2; cdr3_aa: CASSIGRTYRGHANTGELFF; cdr3_nt: TGTGCCAGTAGTATAGGGAGGACCTACAGGGGACATGCGAACACCGGGGAGCTGTTTTTT
clone_size: NA; v_call: TRBV7-9; d_call: NA; j_call: TRBJ1-2; cdr3_aa: CASSLETRGYTF; cdr3_nt: TGTGCCAGCAGCTTAGAAACTAGAGGCTACACCTTC
clone_size: NA; v_call: TRBV12-5; d_call: NA; j_call: TRBJ1-1; cdr3_aa: CASGLSLDRNTEAFF; cdr3_nt: TGTGCTAGTGGTTTGTCCCTAGACAGAAACACTGAAGCTTTCTTT
clone_size: NA; v_call: TRBV5-5; d_call: NA; j_call: TRBJ1-4; cdr3_aa: CASSLDGGTNEKLFF; cdr3_nt: TGTGCCAGCAGCTTGGACGGGGGGACTAATGAAAAACTGTTTTTT
clone_size: NA; v_call: TRBV29-1; d_call: NA; j_call: TRBJ1-1; cdr3_aa: CSANLGDTEAFF; cdr3_nt: TGCAGCGCTAACCTCGGAGACACTGAAGCTTTCTTT
clone_size: few; v_call: TRBV3-1/TRBV3-2; d_call: NA; j_call: TRBJ1-1; cdr3_aa: CASSRGGAEAFF; cdr3_nt: TGTGCCAGCAGCCGCGGGGGAGCTGAAGCTTTCTTT
clone_size: NA; v_call: TRBV5-1; d_call: TRBD1; j_call: TRBJ1-2; cdr3_aa: CASSLNPGVYRDRGQRGYTF; cdr3_nt: TGCGCCAGCAGCTTGAACCCGGGGGTTTACCGGGACAGGGGGCAGAGGGGCTACACCTTC
clone_size: once; v_call: TRBV18; d_call: NA; j_call: TRBJ2-5; cdr3_aa: CASSPSAAEETQYF; cdr3_nt: TGTGCCAGCTCACCTTCAGCAGCGGAAGAGACCCAGTACTTC
clone_size: once; v_call: TRBV24-1; d_call: TRBD1; j_call: TRBJ2-3; cdr3_aa: CATTRGRRTDTQYF; cdr3_nt: TGTGCCACCACCAGGGGGCGGCGCACAGATACGCAGTATTTT
clone_size: NA; v_call: TRBV19; d_call: NA; j_call: TRBJ1-2; cdr3_aa: CASSMFAGPGVGYTF; cdr3_nt: TGTGCCAGTAGTATGTTCGCGGGGCCCGGCGTTGGCTACACCTTC
clone_size: NA; v_call: TRBV2; d_call: NA; j_call: TRBJ1-5; cdr3_aa: CASRRQQNSNQPQHF; cdr3_nt: TGTGCCAGCAGAAGACAACAAAATAGCAATCAGCCCCAGCATTTT
clone_size: few; v_call: TRBV12-5; d_call: NA; j_call: TRBJ1-5; cdr3_aa: CASALEGNQPQHF; cdr3_nt: TGTGCTAGTGCCCTGGAGGGCAATCAGCCCCAGCATTTT
clone_size: NA; v_call: TRBV3-1/TRBV3-2; d_call: TRBD1; j_call: TRBJ1-1; cdr3_aa: CASSRRTGGLGTEAFF; cdr3_nt: TGTGCCAGCAGCCGAAGGACAGGGGGATTGGGCACTGAAGCTTTCTTT
clone_size: NA; v_call: TRBV27; d_call: NA; j_call: TRBJ1-5; cdr3_aa: CASSLSGGQPQHF; cdr3_nt: TGTGCCAGCAGTTTATCGGGGGGTCAGCCCCAGCATTTT
clone_size: NA; v_call: TRBV7-9; d_call: TRBD2; j_call: TRBJ2-2; cdr3_aa: CASSLASGRAGELFF; cdr3_nt: TGTGCCAGCAGCTTGGCTAGCGGGAGAGCCGGGGAGCTGTTTTTT
clone_size: NA; v_call: TRBV27; d_call: NA; j_call: TRBJ1-5; cdr3_aa: CASSPVVQPQHF; cdr3_nt: TGTGCCAGCAGCCCGGTTGTTCAGCCCCAGCATTTT
clone_size: NA; v_call: TRBV4-1; d_call: NA; j_call: TRBJ1-4; cdr3_aa: CASSHPGGTNEKLFF; cdr3_nt: TGCGCCAGCAGCCACCCCGGGGGAACTAATGAAAAACTGTTTTTT
clone_size: NA; v_call: TRBV28; d_call: NA; j_call: TRBJ2-2; cdr3_aa: CASSSGNTGELFF; cdr3_nt: TGTGCCAGCAGCTCCGGTAACACCGGGGAGCTGTTTTTT
clone_size: NA; v_call: TRBV6-6; d_call: TRBD2; j_call: TRBJ2-3; cdr3_aa: CASSPLLAGGPADTQYF; cdr3_nt: TGTGCCAGCAGTCCTCTCTTAGCGGGAGGGCCCGCAGATACGCAGTATTTT
clone_size: NA; v_call: TRBV19; d_call: TRBD1; j_call: TRBJ1-5; cdr3_aa: CASSLKTGVGNQPQHF; cdr3_nt: TGTGCCAGTAGTCTAAAAACAGGGGTAGGCAATCAGCCCCAGCATTTT
clone_size: NA; v_call: TRBV4-2; d_call: TRBD1; j_call: TRBJ1-5; cdr3_aa: CASSQERQGGGQPQHF; cdr3_nt: TGTGCCAGCAGCCAAGAAAGACAGGGTGGGGGTCAGCCCCAGCATTTT
clone_size: NA; v_call: TRBV14; d_call: NA; j_call: TRBJ2-4; cdr3_aa: CASSQDTRGIRSVAKNIQYF; cdr3_nt: TGTGCCAGCAGCCAAGATACTAGGGGGATCCGGAGTGTGGCCAAAAACATTCAGTACTTC
clone_size: NA; v_call: TRBV30; d_call: NA; j_call: TRBJ1-6; cdr3_aa: CAWSVRRGGSPLHF; cdr3_nt: TGTGCCTGGAGTGTACGCAGGGGTGGATCACCCCTCCACTTT
clone_size: NA; v_call: TRBV3-1/TRBV3-2; d_call: NA; j_call: TRBJ1-5; cdr3_aa: CASSRGAGNQPQHF; cdr3_nt: TGTGCCAGCAGCCGCGGTGCAGGGAATCAGCCCCAGCATTTT
clone_size: NA; v_call: TRBV28; d_call: TRBD1; j_call: TRBJ2-6; cdr3_aa: CASRGTGSGANVLTF; cdr3_nt: TGTGCCAGCAGAGGGACAGGGTCTGGGGCCAACGTCCTGACTTTC
clone_size: NA; v_call: TRBV5-6; d_call: TRBD1; j_call: TRBJ2-3; cdr3_aa: CASSLGGQGPDTQYF; cdr3_nt: TGTGCCAGCAGCTTGGGGGGACAGGGTCCAGATACGCAGTATTTT
clone_size: few; v_call: TRBV4-2; d_call: TRBD1; j_call: TRBJ1-5; cdr3_aa: CASSQVMDRGGQPQHF; cdr3_nt: TGTGCCAGCAGCCAAGTTATGGACAGGGGAGGACAGCCCCAGCATTTT